This T cell receptor (beta chain) was captured by sequencing in a study of shared clonotypes between healthy human individuals. This table comes from immunoSEQ multiplex PCR, and its TCRdb copy is limited to in-frame clones, with some not included. Counted here are some 1.5 million clones, over 95% occurring once; the ten biggest clones make up roughly 1.1%. The CDR3 sequence is 15 residues long. The germline V gene encodes CDR1 MNHNS and CDR2 SASEGT. Trimming left V 5 bases short and J 3 bases short, with 14 bases between. The investigators split CD4+ cells into a CD45RA+ naive subset and a CD45RA-negative memory subset.

Sample: naive CD4+ T cells sorted from blood. The subset here: CD45RA+ positively selected. The chain links TRBV6-1 to TRBJ1-5; D unresolved. The sequence derives from a man aged 30 to 39 in good health. CDR3 bases: TGTGCCAGCAGTTCTAAGTCAGGTTCCAATCAGCCCCAGCATTTT. Translated, it gives CASSSKSGSNQPQHF.